These 27 T cell receptor beta chains were all obtained from the same sample, sequenced in a study of CD8 T cells in ankylosing spondylitis. General study results and limits: A TCR beta motif made of fewer than ten highly homologous variants seemed typical of ankylosing spondylitis blood.

From the 5' RACE reads, TCRdb called clonotypes with MiXCR, one entry per CDR3 protein. The sample has some 840,000 distinct CDR3 sequences; 12% are singletons. The antigens of these receptors remain unknown. Sequencing used blood, either unsorted or a sorted T cell fraction (not recorded which). The receptors derive from a male donor with ankylosing spondylitis.

This clonotype was observed a handful of times. This chain connects TRBV20-1 to TRBJ2-1; 9 bases agree with TRBD2. J lost 14 bases, V lost 6 bases, and 20 bases had no gene match. The CDR3 runs to 15 residues. Germline CDR1 is DFQATT and CDR2 is SNEGSKA (reference sequence). The DNA for the CDR3 is TGCAGTGCCGCCCCCCCCGGGCTAGCGGGAAGGGGGGAGTTCTTC. Encoded protein: CSAAPPGLAGRGEFF.

This clonotype came up many times. The V gene is TRBV12-3 or TRBV12-4, the J gene TRBJ2-7; D unclear. The CDR3 is 13 amino acids. Trimming left V 3 bases short and J 1 base short, with 7 bases between. CDR3 region: CASSFDRSYEQYF. The CDR3 region has the DNA TGTGCCAGCAGTTTTGATAGGTCCTACGAGCAGTACTTC.

This chain links TRBV28 with TRBJ2-1, with 11 bases fitting TRBD2. V dropped 2 bases and J dropped 15; count of bases not matched to a gene: 12. The CDR3 consists of 15 residues. Germline loops: CDR1 MDHEN, CDR2 SYDVKM. CDR3 coding DNA: TGTGCCAGCAGTTTAATCCCTAGTAGCGGGAGGGCCTCGTTCTTC. This gives the protein CASSLIPSSGRASFF.

This clonotype has only a few counts. Compared with germline, one end of the junction differs, possibly owing to a read error. The chain combines TRBV4-1 with TRBJ2-7; 9 bases line up with TRBD2. Looked up from germline, CDR1 is MGHRA and CDR2 is YSYEKL. There are 15 residues in the CDR3. Here the CDR3 DNA reads TGCGCCAGCAGGCAAGTGGCGAGCGGGAGGTACGAGCAGTACTTC. It translates to CASRQVASGRYEQYF.

In this sample, this clonotype turned up once. Its ends do not fully match the called genes, so a read error is possible. The V call is TRBV28, the J call TRBJ2-7, with D perhaps matching TRBD2 (7 bases). Germline loops: CDR1 MDHEN, CDR2 SYDVKM. CDR3 length: 15 amino acids. DNA for the CDR3: TGTGCCAGCATACCCTACCGGGGGGCTGGCTACGATCAGTACTTC. The encoded protein is CASIPYRGAGYDQYF.

This clonotype was seen a handful of times. This rearrangement joins TRBV30 to TRBJ1-5, with D unresolved. From germline, CDR1 is GTSNPN and CDR2 SVGIG (reference sequence). V was cut by 0 bases and J by 4 bases, with 7 bases left in between. This CDR3 region has 13 residues. CDR3 residues: CAWSVRQNQPQHF. The DNA of the CDR3 is TGTGCCTGGAGTGTACGGCAAAATCAGCCCCAGCATTTT. Looking up the rest from reference TRBV30 and TRBJ1-5 gives the full variable domain: SQTIHQWPATLVQPVGSPLSLECTVEGTSNPNLYWYRQAAGRGLQLLFYSVGIGQISSEVPQNLSASRPQDRQFILSSKKLLLSDSGFYLCAWSVRQNQPQHFGDGTRLSIL.

The V and J genes are TRBV5-1 and TRBJ2-5; maybe TRBD2 (6 bases). The CDR3 extends over 14 amino acids. V lost 0 bases to trimming and J lost 7 bases, with 13 bases between them. From germline, CDR1 is SGHRS and CDR2 YFSETQ. The CDR3 DNA reads as TGCGCCAGCAGCTTGGCCGGGACTCCCGGGACCCAGTACTTC. It codes for CASSLAGTPGTQYF.

This rearrangement joins TRBV6-5 to TRBJ2-7; possible D gene TRBD1, 6 bases. The CDR3 spans 15 residues. The germline V gene has CDR1 MNHEY and CDR2 SVGAGI. V was cut by 4 bases and J by 2 bases, with 15 bases left in between. This CDR3 reads CASSSTGQPPYEQYF. The CDR3 DNA is TGTGCCAGCAGTTCGACAGGACAGCCTCCCTACGAGCAGTACTTC.

This clonotype was recorded at least ten times. The J gene is TRBJ1-4, the V gene TRBV20-1, with TRBD1 matching 9 bases. Germline CDR1 and CDR2: DFQATT and SNEGSKA (reference sequence). This CDR3 is 13 amino acids long. With 3 bases clipped from V and 10 bases from J, the junction kept 6 bases outside the gene matches. The CDR3 DNA reads as TGCAGTGCTAGTCAGGACAGGGGAGGAAAACTGTTTTTT. Amino acid sequence: CSASQDRGGKLFF.

This clonotype was observed at least ten times. The chain carries TRBV29-1 and TRBJ2-3; 7 nucleotides align to TRBD2. The V and J ends lost 6 bases and 3 bases, in that order; junction bases with no gene match: 15. This CDR3 is 16 amino acids long. The germline V gene encodes CDR1 SQVTM and CDR2 ANQGSEA. The CDR3 protein is CSVRRSGGRLTDTQYF. The CDR3 nucleotides are TGCAGCGTCCGACGGTCTGGCGGGAGATTGACAGATACGCAGTATTTT.

The genes are TRBV29-1 and TRBJ2-1, with D unclear. Germline-derived CDR1 and CDR2 are SQVTM and ANQGSEA. Trimming pared 3 bases from V and 4 bases from J, leaving 4 bases between. The CDR3 is made up of 11 amino acids. The CDR3 nucleotides are TGCAGCGTTGATCTTTACAATGAGCAGTTCTTC. Translation: CSVDLYNEQFF.

This clonotype has just a few counts. The genes are TRBV12-3 or TRBV12-4 and TRBJ2-4; D is possibly TRBD1 (6 bases). The CDR3 is made up of 15 amino acids. Trimming cost V 0 bases and J 3 bases, with 9 bases left between them. The CDR3 region has the DNA TGTGCCAGCAGTTTAGCGGGGACACGCAAAAACATTCAGTACTTC. This encodes CASSLAGTRKNIQYF.

In this sample, this clonotype turned up a few times. Written as DNA, the CDR3 is TGTGCCAGCAGCCAAACCGGGACAGGGACTAACGAGCAGTACTTC. Translating it yields CASSQTGTGTNEQYF. The chain links TRBV4-2 to TRBJ2-7, with 9 bases that match TRBD1. J was trimmed by 5 bases and V by 2 bases; bases with no gene match: 7. This CDR3 comprises 15 residues. Looked up from germline, CDR1 is LGHNA and CDR2 is YNFKEQ.

This clonotype was counted only a few times. In nucleotides, the CDR3 is TGCAGTGCTAGAGATGGCGGGCTCCCGGCGTCCGGGGAGCTGTTTTTT. Amino acids: CSARDGGLPASGELFF. This chain connects TRBV20-1 to TRBJ2-2, with D perhaps TRBD2 (5 bases). There are 16 residues in the CDR3. Trimming cost V 0 bases and J 6 bases, with 17 bases left between them. Germline V lookup: CDR1 DFQATT, CDR2 SNEGSKA (reference sequence).

This clonotype was seen repeatedly, ten times or more. The rearrangement joins TRBV5-1 to TRBJ1-1, with TRBD1 matching 8 bases. The CDR3 is made up of 12 amino acids. With 4 bases clipped from V and 6 bases from J, the junction kept 2 bases outside the gene matches. Germline V gene data show CDR1 as SGHRS and CDR2 as YFSETQ. As DNA, the CDR3 is TGCGCCAGCAGCGTACAGGGGGCTGAAGCTTTCTTT. Protein sequence: CASSVQGAEAFF.

The rearrangement links TRBV18 to TRBJ2-7, with D maybe TRBD1 (5 bases). This CDR3 region has 14 residues. CDR1 is KGHSH, CDR2 LQKENI, per germline. V shed 3 bases and J shed 2 bases, with 11 bases lying between them. The CDR3 protein is CASSPGAGPYEQYF. Here the CDR3 DNA reads TGTGCCAGCTCACCCGGCGCAGGGCCCTACGAGCAGTACTTC.

The chain recombines TRBV2 with TRBJ1-2; possibly TRBD1 for D (5 bases). V gave up 4 bases and J gave up 4 bases, with 10 bases separating them. Germline loops: CDR1 SNHLY, CDR2 FYNNEI. The CDR3 runs to 13 residues. The DNA of the CDR3 is TGTGCCAGCAGTGGACAGATCCTCTATGGCTACACCTTC. Translated, it gives CASSGQILYGYTF.

This sequence joins TRBV6-1 and TRBJ1-1; 7 nucleotides align to TRBD1. Losses at the gene ends were 7 bases for V and 4 bases for J; bases not matched to a gene: 9. The germline V gene has CDR1 MNHNS and CDR2 SASEGT. The length of the CDR3 is 14 residues. The CDR3 spells CASNPTGMGTEAFF. In DNA form, the CDR3 reads TGTGCCAGCAACCCGACAGGGATGGGCACTGAAGCTTTCTTT.

The V gene is TRBV4-3, the J gene TRBJ1-1; D remains unclear. Trimming stripped 4 bases from V and 5 bases from J, with 14 bases between. The CDR3 extends over 14 amino acids. Germline V gene data show CDR1 as LGHNA and CDR2 as YSLEER. This CDR3 reads CASSPEASWTEAFF. Here the CDR3 DNA reads TGCGCCAGCAGCCCCGAAGCATCTTGGACTGAAGCTTTCTTT.

V is TRBV7-8 and J is TRBJ1-2; TRBD1 matches at 9 bases. In germline, CDR1 is SGHVS, CDR2 FQNEAQ. Trimming removed 1 base from V and 6 bases from J; junction bases left unmatched: 6. This CDR3 is 15 amino acids long. Here the CDR3 DNA reads TGTGCCAGCAGCTTAGGGATTGGACAGGGGAATGGCTACACCTTC. It is translated as CASSLGIGQGNGYTF.

The rearrangement uses TRBV5-1 and TRBJ2-3; 7 nucleotides match TRBD1. This CDR3 spans 16 amino acids. J lost 1 base, V lost 4 bases, and 9 bases had no gene match. Looked up from germline, CDR1 is SGHRS and CDR2 is YFSETQ. For the CDR3, the DNA is TGCGCCAGCAGCGACCCGAGAGGGGGCCGCACAGATACGCAGTATTTT. Translating gives CASSDPRGGRTDTQYF. The whole variable domain, remainder taken from reference TRBV5-1 and TRBJ2-3, is KAGVTQTPRYLIKTRGQQVTLSCSPISGHRSVSWYQQTPGQGLQFLFEYFSETQRNKGNFPGRFSGRQFSNSRSEMNVSTLELGDSALYLCASSDPRGGRTDTQYFGPGTRLTVL.

This clonotype showed up many times. The chain couples TRBV27 to TRBJ1-1, with D hard to call. There are 15 residues in the CDR3. Trimming removed 10 bases at V and 1 base at J, with 19 bases between. Germline V gives CDR1 MNHEY, CDR2 SMNVEV (reference sequence). CDR3 region: CATSPRFLANTEAFF. Written as DNA, the CDR3 is TGTGCCACTTCCCCGAGATTTTTAGCGAACACTGAAGCTTTCTTT.

The chain links TRBV6-1 to TRBJ2-5, with D possibly being TRBD1 (5 bases). The CDR3 has 14 amino acids. Germline V lookup: CDR1 MNHNS, CDR2 SASEGT. The V end lost 4 bases, the J end lost 2 bases, and 11 bases lay between the germline ends. CDR3 nucleotides: TGTGCCAGCAGTGTCATCAGGGTTCAAGAGACCCAGTACTTC. Amino acid sequence: CASSVIRVQETQYF.

The genes are TRBV20-1 and TRBJ2-3; D remains ambiguous. Germline-derived CDR1 and CDR2 are DFQATT and SNEGSKA (reference sequence). The CDR3 runs 14 residues. V was shortened by 2 bases and J by 0 bases, with 9 bases between the two germline ends. The CDR3 region is CSARSYSSTDTQYF. As DNA, the CDR3 is TGCAGTGCTAGATCATATTCTAGCACAGATACGCAGTATTTT.

This clonotype was counted at least ten times. The chain couples TRBV10-3 to TRBJ2-3, with 12 bases lining up with TRBD1. Trimming removed 3 bases from V and 6 bases from J; junction bases left unmatched: 7. Per the germline V gene, CDR1 is ENHRY and CDR2 is SYGVKD. This CDR3 has 16 residues. The CDR3 sequence: CAISDSGQGAPDTQYF. CDR3 bases: TGTGCCATCAGTGATTCGGGACAGGGGGCGCCGGATACGCAGTATTTT.

Concerning this clonotype itself: Relative to the germline gene, one junction end is altered; a read error may explain this. This sequence joins TRBV6-2 or TRBV6-3 and TRBJ1-2; D is undetermined. From germline, CDR1 is MNHEY and CDR2 SVGEGT. The CDR3 is made up of 12 amino acids. Written as DNA, the CDR3 is TGTGCCAGCAGTCCGGGGAACTATGGCTTCACCTTC. It translates to CASSPGNYGFTF.

The J gene is TRBJ2-5, the V gene TRBV20-1, with TRBD1 matching 11 bases. CDR1 is DFQATT, CDR2 SNEGSKA, per germline (reference sequence). V lost 1 base to trimming and J lost 1 base; unmatched junction nucleotides: 5. The CDR3 sequence is 16 residues long. The CDR3 nucleotides read TGCAGTGCTAGAGGAGGACAGGGGGCGCCCCAAGAGACCCAGTACTTC. It translates to CSARGGQGAPQETQYF.